These T cell receptor beta chains were read from a single sample in a study of Ad26.COV2.S vaccination and SARS-CoV-2 variants. Sequencing was performed with immunoSEQ multiplex PCR; in TCRdb, only in-frame clones are kept and a portion is missing. The sample holds about 400,000 clones, roughly four fifths seen once. This material consisted of peripheral blood, taken in a trial of Ad26.COV2.S vaccine versus placebo. Every receptor here comes from a person between 18 and 65 years old who received the Ad26.COV2.S COVID-19 vaccine or a placebo. The CDR3 runs from the conserved cysteine through the conserved F or W. D genes are given only for firm matches. For some rows the clone size is stated as once, few or many, or as a class when expanded; others skip it.

clone size	V gene	D gene	J gene	CDR3 protein	CDR3 DNA
-	TRBV29-1	-	TRBJ2-2	CSVSAGGELFF	TGCAGCGTTTCGGCGGGGGGGGAGCTGTTTTTT
-	TRBV6-5	TRBD1	TRBJ2-2	CASRPDRGQTGELFF	TGTGCCAGCAGACCGGACAGGGGGCAAACCGGGGAGCTGTTTTTT
-	TRBV6-4	-	TRBJ2-3	CASSLMSGTDTQYF	TGTGCCAGCAGTCTAATGTCCGGGACAGATACGCAGTATTTT
-	TRBV7-9	-	TRBJ2-7	CASSLEVGYEQYF	TGTGCCAGCAGCTTAGAAGTCGGCTACGAGCAGTACTTC
-	TRBV18	-	TRBJ2-3	CASSPWQDTDTQYF	TGTGCCAGCTCACCGTGGCAGGACACAGATACGCAGTATTTT
-	TRBV7-2	-	TRBJ2-1	CASSSPYTGQFF	TGTGCCAGCAGCAGCCCGTACACGGGGCAGTTCTTC
-	TRBV18	TRBD1	TRBJ1-2	CASSPPKGQTNYGYTF	TGTGCCAGCTCACCACCTAAGGGACAGACTAACTATGGCTACACCTTC
-	TRBV28	-	TRBJ1-2	CASSLGAGRLDGYTF	TGTGCCAGCAGTTTAGGCGCAGGGCGCCTAGATGGCTACACCTTC
few	TRBV5-1	-	TRBJ2-7	CASSDYGREQYF	TGCGCCAGCAGCGATTATGGTCGCGAGCAGTACTTC
once	TRBV19	-	TRBJ2-1	CASSYGGSYNEQFF	TGTGCCAGTAGTTATGGGGGCTCCTACAATGAGCAGTTCTTC
-	TRBV6-5	TRBD2	TRBJ2-1	CASAPGLANEQFF	TGTGCCAGCGCACCGGGACTAGCCAATGAGCAGTTCTTC
-	TRBV6-5	TRBD2	TRBJ2-7	CASSPTTSGYEQYF	TGTGCCAGCAGTCCCACGACTAGCGGATACGAGCAGTACTTC
few	TRBV23-1	-	TRBJ1-3	CASPKTGNTIYF	TGCGCCAGCCCCAAGACGGGGAACACCATATATTTT
-	TRBV2	-	TRBJ1-1	CASYRDRNTEAFF	TGTGCCAGTTACAGGGATCGGAACACTGAAGCTTTCTTT
few	TRBV5-6	-	TRBJ1-6	CASSFYGTNYNSPLHF	TGTGCCAGCAGCTTCTACGGGACAAATTATAATTCACCCCTCCACTTT
-	TRBV3-1/TRBV3-2	TRBD2	TRBJ2-1	CAVGGTSYNEQFF	TGTGCCGTGGGGGGGACTAGCTACAATGAGCAGTTCTTC
-	TRBV4-1	-	TRBJ1-1	CASSQDENTEAFF	TGCGCCAGCAGCCAAGATGAGAACACTGAAGCTTTCTTT
-	TRBV25-1	-	TRBJ2-7	CASSLDGYEQYF	TGTGCCAGCTCGCTGGACGGTTACGAGCAGTACTTC
-	TRBV30	TRBD1	TRBJ2-1	CAWIKPLGQGARNEQFF	TGTGCCTGGATTAAACCCCTGGGACAGGGGGCGAGGAATGAGCAGTTCTTC
-	TRBV7-9	-	TRBJ1-5	CASSLWGNQPQHF	TGTGCCAGCAGCTTATGGGGTAATCAGCCCCAGCATTTT
-	TRBV3-1/TRBV3-2	-	TRBJ2-1	CASSQETWQFF	TGTGCCAGCAGCCAAGAGACCTGGCAGTTCTTC
-	TRBV3-1/TRBV3-2	-	TRBJ1-3	CASSPGVISGNTIYF	TGTGCCAGCAGCCCGGGGGTAATCTCTGGAAACACCATATATTTT
-	TRBV5-1	-	TRBJ2-1	CASSQRVGSYNEQFF	TGCGCCAGCAGCCAGCGGGTCGGGTCCTACAATGAGCAGTTCTTC
-	TRBV14	TRBD2	TRBJ2-3	CASSVPGLAYADTQYF	TGTGCCAGCAGCGTACCGGGACTAGCGTATGCAGATACGCAGTATTTT
-	TRBV19	-	TRBJ1-5	CASSIAGLNQPQHF	TGTGCCAGTAGTATAGCAGGATTGAATCAGCCCCAGCATTTT
once	TRBV15	TRBD1	TRBJ1-5	CATSRTGVAQPQHF	TGTGCCACCAGCAGAACAGGGGTTGCTCAGCCCCAGCATTTT
-	TRBV29-1	-	TRBJ1-1	CSVVGGARSEAFF	TGCAGCGTTGTGGGGGGCGCGAGGTCTGAAGCTTTCTTT
once	TRBV5-1	TRBD1	TRBJ2-5	CASSLPMGTGIQETQYF	TGCGCCAGCAGCTTACCGATGGGGACAGGCATACAAGAGACCCAGTACTTC
-	TRBV7-6	-	TRBJ1-5	CASSLDNNQPQHF	TGTGCCAGCAGCTTAGACAACAATCAGCCCCAGCATTTT
-	TRBV20-1	-	TRBJ2-4	CSARDGTVQYF	TGCAGTGCTAGAGATGGAACAGTTCAGTACTTC
-	TRBV19	TRBD1	TRBJ1-1	CASSWDRGANTEAFF	TGTGCCAGTTCATGGGACAGGGGCGCAAACACTGAAGCTTTCTTT
-	TRBV10-2	-	TRBJ1-5	CASGEDGDQPQHF	TGCGCCAGTGGAGAGGACGGCGATCAGCCCCAGCATTTT
-	TRBV6-5	-	TRBJ1-1	CASSYSKSGLDTEAFF	TGTGCCAGCAGTTACTCGAAATCCGGTCTGGACACTGAAGCTTTCTTT